The clone carrying this T cell receptor (beta chain) was found many times. No antigen is known for it. Germline V CDR1 and CDR2: SEHNR, FQNEAQ (reference sequence). V lost 6 bases, J lost 5 bases, and 16 bases stayed unmatched. The CDR3 runs to 18 residues. This specimen comes from a study of T cell repertoires in cytomegalovirus infection. Study-wide results and caveats: The response measured ex vivo was dominated by TCR beta clonotypes (HLA-C-restricted and CMV-specific).

Via MiXCR, TCRdb re-called the reads, giving one row per CDR3 protein. The data show about 680,000 distinct CDR3 sequences, with approximately 24% seen just once and roughly 8% held by the top ten. The sequenced sample was CD8+ T cells from PBMCs. V usage is TRBV7-9 and J usage is TRBJ2-1; 10 nucleotides align to TRBD1. This sequence was found in a human donor in good health (CMV status not recorded). Some clones in this sample may be carry-over from other donors' samples. As DNA, the CDR3 is TGTGCCAGCAGACCGCGGAGGGACAGGGGATGGATCGACAATGAGCAGTTCTTC. It translates to CASRPRRDRGWIDNEQFF.